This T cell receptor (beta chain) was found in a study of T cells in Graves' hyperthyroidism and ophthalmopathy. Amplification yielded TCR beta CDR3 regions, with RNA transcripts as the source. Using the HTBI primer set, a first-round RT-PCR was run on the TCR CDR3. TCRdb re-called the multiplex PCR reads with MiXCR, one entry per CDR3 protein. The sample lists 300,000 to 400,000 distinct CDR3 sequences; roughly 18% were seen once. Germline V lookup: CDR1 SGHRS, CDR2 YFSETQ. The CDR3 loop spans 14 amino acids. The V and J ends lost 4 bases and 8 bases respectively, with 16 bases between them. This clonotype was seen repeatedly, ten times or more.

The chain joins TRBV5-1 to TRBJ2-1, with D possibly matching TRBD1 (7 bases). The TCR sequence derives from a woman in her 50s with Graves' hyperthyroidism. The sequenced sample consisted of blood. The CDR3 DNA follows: TGCGCCAGCAGCCAGGGGGGCGCGGTGGATGAGCAGTTCTTC. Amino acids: CASSQGGAVDEQFF.